This T cell receptor beta chain originates from a study of OX40 agonist ivuxolimab in advanced cancers. About the full investigation: Ivuxolimab, which targeted the costimulatory receptor OX40 (CD134), was an agonistic, fully human IgG2 monoclonal antibody. Intravenous ivuxolimab was administered to patients every 2 weeks at six dose levels: 0.01, 0.1, 0.3, 1.5, 3 and 10 mg/kg. Among the roughly 50 dose-escalation patients, around 19 had hepatocellular carcinoma, around 15 melanoma, 9 renal cell carcinoma and 9 head and neck cancer. In the dose-escalation cohort, approximately 80% of patients were male, and the mean age was approximately 60 years with a range of 23 to 79. Patients were allowed to have had prior anti-PD-1, anti-PD-L1 or anti-CTLA-4 therapy, and approximately 43% of the dose-escalation patients had previously received checkpoint inhibitors. Partial responses occurred in three dose-escalation patients, of whom one had hepatocellular carcinoma and two had cutaneous melanoma. Peripheral TCRbeta sequencing was intended to test whether TCR sequence diversity was altered and clonal T-cell expansion was caused by ivuxolimab. The paper describes the monotherapy dose-escalation part (N of about 52 patients) of the phase I trial of ivuxolimab. The paper as a whole reports these results and caveats: After ivuxolimab, expanded clones were on average more numerous among CD8+ T cells than among CD4+ T cells. Antigen specificity was not determined for the clonally expanded peripheral T cells. In partial responders in the 0.1-3.0 mg/kg groups, normalized peripheral clonal expansion was found to be among the lowest, especially among CD8+ T cells. At doses of 0.1 to 3.0 mg/kg, clonal expansion of both CD4+ and CD8+ blood T cells was observed from baseline to week 6. Low levels of normalized T-cell clonal expansion were also seen in some nonresponding patients.

Patients with a history of autoimmune disease or receiving systemic immunosuppression were excluded from the trial. Peripheral blood for TCR sequencing was collected from all dose cohorts at baseline, on cycle 4 day 1, and on cycle 7 day 1. Samples were obtained from an open-label, multicenter, first-in-human phase I dose-escalation trial of ivuxolimab. Adults with locally advanced or metastatic melanoma, renal cell, hepatocellular, or head and neck squamous cell carcinoma were enrolled in the trial. CD4+ and CD8+ T cells were sorted separately from peripheral blood before TCR sequencing. V loses 3 bases of germline sequence and J loses 3 bases, and the interval between the two ends is 21 bases. The germline V gene gives CDR1 as KGHSH and CDR2 as LQKENI. Measured from the cysteine to the phenylalanine, the CDR3 is 18 residues long. Of the read, only the CDR3 DNA is kept; its 54 bases are in frame from base 1.

Points on this clone: The clone's antigen remains unknown. Base qualities are not provided; no much larger clone lies one nucleotide away.

Genomic DNA was extracted from sorted cells for sequencing of the TCRbeta CDR3 region. The immunoSEQ Assay was used for sequencing of TCRbeta CDR3 regions. The immuneACCESS repertoire file appears here via TCRdb, limited to in-frame rearrangements. These files lack a portion of the clones; in checked studies, under half of the deficit traces to unresolved V genes, and the cause of the others is not known. In this sample the table shows about 83,000 clones, 70% to 90% of which occur a single time. Of the sample, approximately 0.67% is held by the ten largest clones. The sequenced sample was CD4+ or CD8+ T cells sorted from blood, obtained in a trial of the OX40 agonist ivuxolimab. The rearranged chain carries TRBV18 and TRBJ1-3; a weak D assignment points to TRBD1 (5 bases agree). The clonotype comes from an adult with an advanced solid tumor such as melanoma, head and neck, liver or kidney cancer. The DNA is TGTGCCAGCTCACCTACACCGATTATGGGGCTTTTTGGAAACACCATATATTTT. The encoded protein is CASSPTPIMGLFGNTIYF.